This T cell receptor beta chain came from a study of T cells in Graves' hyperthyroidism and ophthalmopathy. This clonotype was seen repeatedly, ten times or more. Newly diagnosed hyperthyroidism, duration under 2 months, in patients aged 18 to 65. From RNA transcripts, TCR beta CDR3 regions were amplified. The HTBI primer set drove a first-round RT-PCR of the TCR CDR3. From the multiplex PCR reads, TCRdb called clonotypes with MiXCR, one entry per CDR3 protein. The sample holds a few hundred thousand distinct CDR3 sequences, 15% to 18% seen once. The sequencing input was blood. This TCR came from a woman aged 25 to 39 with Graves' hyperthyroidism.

CDR3 sequence: CASSLAIGGNQPQHF. In nucleotides, the CDR3 is TGTGCCAGCAGCTTAGCGATAGGGGGCAATCAGCCCCAGCATTTT. V and J are TRBV7-2 and TRBJ1-5, with D maybe TRBD1 (5 bases). Trimming removed 0 bases from V and 2 bases from J, with 8 bases in between. There are 15 residues in the CDR3. CDR1 and CDR2 (germline): SGHTA, FQGNSA.